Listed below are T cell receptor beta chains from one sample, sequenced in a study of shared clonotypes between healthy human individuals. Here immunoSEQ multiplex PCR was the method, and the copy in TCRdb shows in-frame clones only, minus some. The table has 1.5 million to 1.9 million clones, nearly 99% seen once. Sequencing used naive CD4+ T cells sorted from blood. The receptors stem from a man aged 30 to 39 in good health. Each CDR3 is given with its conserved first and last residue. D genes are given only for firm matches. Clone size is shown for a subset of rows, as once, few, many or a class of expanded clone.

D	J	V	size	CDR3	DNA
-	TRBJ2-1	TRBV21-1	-	CASRQNRDLESNEQFF	TGTGCCAGCAGACAAAATAGGGACTTGGAATCAAATGAGCAGTTCTTC
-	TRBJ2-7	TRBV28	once	CASSFWAGPRPAYEQYF	TGTGCCAGCAGTTTTTGGGCTGGTCCCCGTCCTGCCTACGAGCAGTACTTC
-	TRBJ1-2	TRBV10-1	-	CASRGDGYTF	TGCGCCAGCAGAGGGGATGGCTACACCTTC
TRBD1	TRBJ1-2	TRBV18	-	CASSHRDRIIVPPYGYTF	TGTGCCAGCTCACACCGGGACAGGATTATCGTCCCCCCCTATGGCTACACCTTC
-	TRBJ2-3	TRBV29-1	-	CSYRDSTDTQYF	TGCAGCTACCGGGACAGCACAGATACGCAGTATTTT
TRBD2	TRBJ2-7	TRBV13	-	CASSPKPSGTTYEQYF	TGTGCCAGCAGCCCTAAGCCTAGCGGGACCACCTACGAGCAGTACTTC
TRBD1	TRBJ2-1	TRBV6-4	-	CASSATGTGGKFGQFF	TGTGCCAGCAGTGCTACCGGGACAGGCGGCAAGTTTGGGCAGTTCTTC
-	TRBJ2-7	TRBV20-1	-	CSASLAKEQYF	TGCAGTGCGTCACTAGCAAAAGAGCAGTACTTC
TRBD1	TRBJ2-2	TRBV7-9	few	CASSPRDRGLGGELFF	TGTGCCAGCAGCCCCCGGGACAGGGGGCTTGGCGGGGAGCTGTTTTTT
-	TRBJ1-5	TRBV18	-	CASSPDVYQPQHF	TGTGCCAGCTCACCAGACGTGTATCAGCCCCAGCATTTT
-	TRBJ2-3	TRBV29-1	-	CSIGAFSGISTDTQYF	TGCAGCATTGGCGCCTTTTCGGGGATAAGCACAGATACGCAGTATTTT
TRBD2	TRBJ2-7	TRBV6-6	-	CASSYAGVQSEQYF	TGTGCCAGCAGTTACGCGGGAGTACAAAGCGAGCAGTACTTC